The 16 T cell receptor beta chains reported below all come from one sample, sequenced in a study of blood T cell repertoires in COVID-19. The repertoire was sequenced with immunoSEQ multiplex PCR; TCRdb's copy has only in-frame clones and lacks some. The sample lists 200,000 to 300,000 clones, about nine tenths occurring once. The sequencing input was PBMCs or T cells enriched from blood (not recorded which). These receptors came from a woman between 35 and 50 years old with acute COVID-19.

The CDR3 DNA reads TGTGCCAGCAGCTTGGGGCAGGGGCTTACCTACGAGCAGTACTTC. This translates into CASSLGQGLTYEQYF. V usage is TRBV5-4 and J usage is TRBJ2-7, with a weak D call TRBD1 (6 bases). Trimming removed 0 bases at V and 2 bases at J, with 12 bases between. This CDR3 is built from 15 residues. CDR1 SGHNT and CDR2 YYREEE come from the germline V gene (reference sequence).

In its sample, this clone was seen a few times. The chain couples TRBV19 to TRBJ2-7; TRBD2 aligns across 7 bases. Germline V gives CDR1 LNHDA, CDR2 SQIVND (reference sequence). This CDR3 has 16 residues. V gave up 4 bases and J gave up 6 bases; unmatched junction bases: 15. DNA of the CDR3: TGTGCCAGTAGTAGGGGAGAGAGCGGGACTACCTCCGAGCAGTACTTC. Residues: CASSRGESGTTSEQYF.

The chain employs TRBV4-3 and TRBJ2-3; a weak D match, TRBD2 (5 bases). This CDR3 contains 16 residues. V was shortened by 0 bases and J by 0 bases, with 10 bases between the two germline ends. CDR1 and CDR2 from the germline V gene are LGHNA and YSLEER. The CDR3 spells CASSQDMRGSTDTQYF. In nucleotides, the CDR3 is TGCGCCAGCAGCCAAGATATGCGCGGGAGCACAGATACGCAGTATTTT.

J is TRBJ2-2 and V is TRBV12-5, with D perhaps matching TRBD2 (6 bases). From germline, CDR1 is LGHNT and CDR2 FRNRAP. V was cut by 6 bases and J by 0 bases, with 14 bases left in between. The CDR3 extends over 16 amino acids. CDR3 loop: CASGQKGGPNTGELFF. In nucleotides, the CDR3 is TGTGCTAGTGGCCAAAAGGGAGGCCCGAACACCGGGGAGCTGTTTTTT.

The genes are TRBV5-4 and TRBJ2-3; 13 nucleotides match TRBD2. From germline, CDR1 is SGHNT and CDR2 YYREEE (reference sequence). V was pared by 4 bases and J by 3 bases, with 5 bases of the junction left unmatched. CDR3 length equals 16 residues. The CDR3 region is CASSDGTSGITDTQYF. As DNA, the CDR3 is TGTGCCAGCAGCGACGGGACTAGCGGGATTACAGATACGCAGTATTTT.

This chain uses TRBV6-5 with TRBJ1-4; D remains ambiguous. The germline gives CDR1 MNHEY, CDR2 SVGAGI. V lost 4 bases and J lost 3, with 3 bases in between. The CDR3 totals 12 residues. The CDR3 DNA reads TGTGCCAGCAGTTTCTCTAATGAAAAACTGTTTTTT. Translating it yields CASSFSNEKLFF.

The chain has TRBV6-5 and TRBJ2-3; 7 positions agree with TRBD2. This CDR3 is 14 amino acids long. The J segment lost 3 bases and the V segment lost 6 bases, leaving 6 bases of the junction unmatched. CDR1 and CDR2 from the germline V gene are MNHEY and SVGAGI. Here the CDR3 reads CASRVTSLTDTQYF. CDR3 nucleotide sequence: TGTGCCAGCAGGGTGACTAGCCTTACAGATACGCAGTATTTT.

V gene TRBV14 combines with J gene TRBJ1-1; 7 nucleotides match TRBD1. The CDR3 covers 13 residues. V was clipped by 5 bases and J by 5 bases; unmatched bases: 5. Germline CDR1 and CDR2: SGHDN and FVKESK. CDR3 residues: CASSEQGWTEAFF. CDR3 nucleotides: TGTGCCAGCAGCGAACAGGGGTGGACTGAAGCTTTCTTT.

The rearrangement links TRBV7-2 to TRBJ1-5; D gene unclear. The germline CDR1 and CDR2 sequences are SGHTA and FQGNSA. V shed 6 bases and J shed 0 bases, with 9 bases lying between them. The CDR3 is made up of 14 amino acids. CDR3 loop: CASSRGFSNQPQHF. The CDR3 DNA reads as TGTGCCAGCAGTCGAGGGTTTAGCAATCAGCCCCAGCATTTT.

This sequence joins TRBV9 and TRBJ1-2; D perhaps matches TRBD1 (5 bases). Per germline, CDR1 SGDLS and CDR2 YYNGEE. The germline V and J ends were trimmed by 0 bases and 8 bases, with 11 bases remaining between them. The CDR3 runs 13 residues. CDR3 DNA sequence: TGTGCCAGCAGCGTAGCGGGGGGTATCGGCTACACCTTC. Its translation is CASSVAGGIGYTF.

The chain's CDR3 is CALDRSGSPLHF. The CDR3 nucleotides are TGTGCCCTGGACAGGAGCGGTTCACCCCTCCACTTT. The chain links TRBV30 to TRBJ1-6, with 7 bases fitting TRBD1. Per the germline V gene, CDR1 is GTSNPN and CDR2 is SVGIG (reference sequence). The CDR3 spans 12 residues. Losses at the gene ends were 8 bases for V and 9 bases for J; bases not matched to a gene: 7.

This clone came up once. The V call is TRBV10-1, the J call TRBJ1-4; 9 bases are shared with TRBD1. There are 15 residues in the CDR3. CDR1 WNHNN and CDR2 SYGVQD come from the germline V gene (reference sequence). Germline trimming cut 4 bases from V and 8 bases from J; bases unmatched to any gene: 8. CDR3 amino acids: CASSARTGAGEKLFF. CDR3 DNA: TGCGCCAGCAGTGCCCGGACAGGGGCCGGAGAAAAACTGTTTTTT.

The J gene is TRBJ1-2, the V gene TRBV5-1; TRBD1 agrees at 9 bases. Germline V gives CDR1 SGHRS, CDR2 YFSETQ. CDR3 length: 13 residues. V lost 4 bases to trimming and J lost 4 bases; unmatched junction nucleotides: 2. The CDR3 nucleotides are TGCGCCAGCAGCGGACAGGGGACCTATGGCTACACCTTC. This codes for CASSGQGTYGYTF.

The chain's CDR3 is CASSWTGSGNQPQHF. CDR3 nucleotides: TGTGCCAGCAGCTGGACAGGGAGTGGCAATCAGCCCCAGCATTTT. The chain links TRBV7-2 to TRBJ1-5; TRBD1 agrees at 8 bases. CDR3 length: 15 residues. Germline V gene data show CDR1 as SGHTA and CDR2 as FQGNSA. J was trimmed by 2 bases and V by 4 bases; bases with no gene match: 4.

The chain joins TRBV21-1 to TRBJ2-2; the table's D call, TRBD1, has no DNA check behind it. TRBV21-1 is a known pseudogene. This CDR3 is 17 amino acids long. CDR3 nucleotides: TGTGCCAGCAGCAAAGTTCGGACAGCACAGAACACCGGGGAGCTGTTTTTT. Its translation is CASSKVRTAQNTGELFF.

The chain carries TRBV5-5 and TRBJ2-7; tentative D call: TRBD1 (6 bases). The CDR3 totals 18 residues. Germline V gene data show CDR1 as SGHKS and CDR2 as YYEKEE (reference sequence). Between the trimmed V and J ends, which lost 0 bases and 3 bases, there was a span of 22 bases. The CDR3 loop is CASSLEGLVGTRGYEQYF. CDR3 coding DNA: TGTGCCAGCAGCTTGGAGGGGTTAGTCGGGACACGAGGCTACGAGCAGTACTTC.